This T cell receptor beta chain was identified during a study of long-term antiretroviral therapy in people with HIV. As to this clone: Its antigen is currently unknown.

Germline loops: CDR1 SEHNR, CDR2 FQNEAQ (reference sequence). V was cut by 5 bases and J by 8 bases, with 15 bases left in between. This CDR3 has 14 amino acids. Study observations and caveats: Absence of data on ART adherence, viral resistance or therapy changes was noted.

The authors ran the immunoSEQ assay, v3.0, at survey level. Generated by immunoSEQ multiplex PCR, the TCRdb table keeps only in-frame clones and is missing some. The sample has 15,000 or so clones, nearly 80% seen once. This TCR came from a middle-aged woman with HIV. V and J are TRBV7-9 and TRBJ1-4, with D tentatively TRBD1 (6 bases). The sequences come from unsorted PBMCs, collected approximately 3.4 years after starting antiretroviral therapy. The CDR3 DNA follows: TGTGCCAGCAGCCAGGGGCACAAAGGGGAAAAACTGTTTTTT. This sequence encodes CASSQGHKGEKLFF.